The subject of this entry is one T cell receptor (beta chain). Produced via immunoSEQ multiplex PCR; TCRdb's table is partial and in-frame only. Of more than 95,000 clones listed, more than 70% are singletons. The V gene lost 8 bases and the J gene lost 3 bases, with 13 bases spanning the gap. This CDR3 spans 14 amino acids. From germline, CDR1 is MNHEY and CDR2 SVGAGI. The data were obtained in a study of blood T cell repertoires in COVID-19. Turning to the study itself: PBMCs, B-cell-depleted T cells, or T cells provided the cDNA or gDNA that made up the material.

The J gene is TRBJ2-2, the V gene TRBV6-5, with D maybe TRBD2 (5 bases). The source is a human donor in a cohort sampled during active COVID-19. Sample: peripheral blood. DNA of the CDR3: TGTGCCAGCCGACGGGCGGGCTACACCGGGGAGCTGTTTTTT. Translating it yields CASRRAGYTGELFF.